The subject of this entry is one T cell receptor (beta chain). This entry comes from a study of blood T cell repertoires in COVID-19. Study summary: The United States, Italy and Spain were the sources of the acute and convalescent COVID-19 samples. The analysed material was cDNA or gDNA that came from T cells, B-cell-depleted T cells, or PBMCs.

How the authors handled the data: How many nucleated cells were present was estimated from reference gene primer amplification. Only in-frame clones appear in the TCRdb table, and some are missing; sequencing was by immunoSEQ multiplex PCR. V and J calls and clone size are those listed in that table; D and trimming were worked out from the DNA. The profile shows approximately 96,000 clones, over 75% of them singletons. The length of the CDR3 is 16 residues. V was clipped by 4 bases and J by 2 bases; unmatched bases: 9. Germline CDR1 reads SGDLS; CDR2 reads YYNGEE. The receptor was derived from a woman aged 80 or over with acute or convalescent COVID-19. Sequencing was carried out using peripheral blood. The genes are TRBV9 and TRBJ2-5, with TRBD2 identical over 9 bases. As DNA, the CDR3 is TGTGCCAGCAGCCCAATTGGGGCGGGAGGGCAAGAGACCCAGTACTTC. This codes for CASSPIGAGGQETQYF.